A single sample gave rise to the 21 T cell receptor beta chains below, sequenced in a study of PD-L1 blockade in urothelial cancer. Libraries were prepared by immunoSEQ multiplex PCR; TCRdb keeps only in-frame clonotypes and omits some of them. This sample has 44,000 or so clones; roughly 86% occur once, and the top ten carry roughly 3.1%. Sequencing was performed on PBMCs, taken around atezolizumab (anti-PD-L1) treatment. The source of these receptors is an older man with urothelial cancer.

The rearrangement uses TRBV30 and TRBJ2-2; D possibly corresponds to TRBD1 (5 bases). The CDR3 is made up of 15 amino acids. In germline, CDR1 is GTSNPN, CDR2 SVGIG (reference sequence). The V and J ends lost 4 bases and 2 bases respectively, with 14 bases between them. The CDR3 reads CAWMGGHKNTGELFF. In nucleotides, the CDR3 is TGTGCCTGGATGGGTGGACACAAAAACACCGGGGAGCTGTTTTTT. Supplemented by reference TRBV30 and TRBJ2-2, the full variable domain reads SQTIHQWPATLVQPVGSPLSLECTVEGTSNPNLYWYRQAAGRGLQLLFYSVGIGQISSEVPQNLSASRPQDRQFILSSKKLLLSDSGFYLCAWMGGHKNTGELFFGEGSRLTVL.

The V and J genes are TRBV7-3 and TRBJ1-1, with 9 bases matching TRBD1. This CDR3 has 15 residues. The germline CDR1 and CDR2 sequences are SGHTA and FQGTGA. Germline trimming cut 5 bases from V and 5 bases from J; bases unmatched to any gene: 9. This CDR3 is CASSPGTGRGTEAFF. Written as DNA, the CDR3 is TGTGCCAGCAGCCCTGGGACAGGGAGGGGGACTGAAGCTTTCTTT.

The V and J genes are TRBV28 and TRBJ2-1; D remains ambiguous. This CDR3 is built from 14 residues. CDR1 MDHEN and CDR2 SYDVKM come from the germline V gene. Trimming took off 3 bases at V and 10 bases at J, with 16 bases between the two ends. This CDR3 is CASSFPDGFVEQFF. The CDR3 region has the DNA TGTGCCAGCAGTTTCCCAGACGGGTTTGTGGAGCAGTTCTTC.

This chain links TRBV12-5 with TRBJ1-1; D is uncertain. CDR1 is LGHNT, CDR2 FRNRAP, per germline. The CDR3 loop spans 12 amino acids. V was trimmed by 5 bases and J by 10 bases, leaving 14 bases between them. The CDR3: CASGPPGGRAFF. The CDR3 DNA reads as TGTGCTAGTGGTCCTCCGGGAGGTAGAGCTTTCTTT.

In nucleotides, the CDR3 is TGTGCCAGCAGCCAAGATCTACCCTCTGGAAACACCATATATTTT. Protein product: CASSQDLPSGNTIYF. The chain is built from TRBV4-2 and TRBJ1-3; D gene ambiguous. V dropped 0 bases and J dropped 0 bases, with 6 bases sitting between them. Germline loops: CDR1 LGHNA, CDR2 YNFKEQ. The length of the CDR3 is 15 residues.

The chain has TRBV7-3 and TRBJ2-5; tentative D call: TRBD2 (6 bases). This CDR3 is 15 amino acids long. Trimming shortened V by 1 base and J by 0 bases, and 9 bases separated the two germline ends. Germline lookup yields CDR1 SGHTA and CDR2 FQGTGA. The chain's CDR3 is CASSLSGTNQETQYF. DNA of the CDR3: TGTGCCAGCAGCTTAAGCGGGACCAACCAAGAGACCCAGTACTTC.

The chain employs TRBV7-9 and TRBJ2-1, with D perhaps TRBD1 (5 bases). The ends were cut back, 4 bases at V and 5 bases at J, with 15 bases in the middle. The CDR3 has 15 amino acids. Per the germline V gene, CDR1 is SEHNR and CDR2 is FQNEAQ (reference sequence). The CDR3 reads CASSSSGFWDNEQFF. CDR3 nucleotide sequence: TGTGCCAGCAGCTCCTCAGGGTTTTGGGACAATGAGCAGTTCTTC.

The V and J genes are TRBV7-2 and TRBJ1-2, with D unclear. The CDR3 length is 13 residues. V was clipped by 5 bases and J by 8 bases, with 15 bases between them. Per germline, CDR1 SGHTA and CDR2 FQGNSA. CDR3 sequence: CASSPARGPGYTF. CDR3 nucleotides: TGTGCCAGCAGCCCGGCCCGAGGGCCGGGCTACACCTTC.

This chain uses TRBV27 with TRBJ1-5, with D unresolved. The CDR3 is 13 amino acids. The germline gives CDR1 MNHEY, CDR2 SMNVEV (reference sequence). Deletions cut 3 bases from V and 4 bases from J, with 7 bases between. CDR3 region: CASSFTENQPQHF. The CDR3 nucleotides read TGTGCCAGCAGTTTTACAGAAAATCAGCCCCAGCATTTT.

CDR3 protein: CASSLTGLHTGELFF. CDR3 in DNA: TGTGCCAGCAGCTTAACAGGGTTACACACCGGGGAGCTGTTTTTT. The V gene is TRBV5-6, the J gene TRBJ2-2, with D perhaps TRBD1 (6 bases). Trimming took off 2 bases at V and 3 bases at J, with 11 bases between the two ends. The germline CDR1 and CDR2 sequences are SGHDT and YYEEEE. This CDR3 region has 15 residues.

This rearrangement joins TRBV29-1 to TRBJ2-5; D gene unclear. This CDR3 contains 13 residues. Trimming took 3 bases from V and 0 from J, leaving 8 bases between them. Per germline, CDR1 SQVTM and CDR2 ANQGSEA. For the CDR3, the DNA is TGCAGCGTTGATGGCAGGTACCAAGAGACCCAGTACTTC. Protein sequence: CSVDGRYQETQYF.

V is TRBV23-1 and J is TRBJ2-1; D is unclear. TRBV23-1 is noted as an ORF with a role that remains uncertain. The CDR3 is 13 residues long. Trimming stripped 6 bases from V and 3 bases from J, with 9 bases between. CDR3 loop: CASSPPSYNEQFF. The CDR3 DNA reads as TGCGCCAGCAGCCCCCCCAGCTACAATGAGCAGTTCTTC.

V gene TRBV2 combines with J gene TRBJ2-5; 9 bases agree with TRBD2. The CDR3 runs 16 residues. CDR1 and CDR2 (germline): SNHLY, FYNNEI. V lost 8 bases and J lost 2; bases outside the gene matches: 12. CDR3 region: CASLLGASGEQETQYF. The CDR3 nucleotides are TGTGCCAGCCTCCTGGGGGCTAGCGGGGAACAAGAGACCCAGTACTTC.

The rearrangement joins TRBV5-1 to TRBJ1-2; D may be TRBD1 (5 bases). The CDR3 has 14 residues. From germline, CDR1 is SGHRS and CDR2 YFSETQ. The V end lost 0 bases, the J end lost 2 bases, and 8 bases lay between the germline ends. The CDR3 loop reads CASSLAPGNYGYTF. In DNA, the CDR3 is TGCGCCAGCAGCTTGGCCCCAGGGAACTATGGCTACACCTTC.

The chain has TRBV6-1 and TRBJ2-1; no definite D call. This CDR3 contains 12 residues. Trimming shortened V by 5 bases and J by 2 bases, and 4 bases separated the two germline ends. Germline V CDR1 and CDR2: MNHNS, SASEGT. The CDR3 is CASSPAYNEQFF. CDR3 sequence (DNA): TGTGCCAGCAGTCCCGCCTACAATGAGCAGTTCTTC.

This chain uses TRBV5-8 with TRBJ2-1, with no clear D. Deletions cut 0 bases from V and 8 bases from J, with 6 bases between. CDR3 length: 12 amino acids. CDR1 is SGHTS, CDR2 YDEGEE, per germline. The CDR3 DNA is TGTGCCAGCAGCTTGGCCATAGATGAGCAGTTCTTC. It specifies CASSLAIDEQFF. The variable domain in full, with the rest retrieved from reference TRBV5-8 and TRBJ2-1, is EAGVTQSPTHLIKTRGQQATLRCSPISGHTSVYWYQQALGLGLQFLLWYDEGEERNRGNFPPRFSGRQFPNYSSELNVNALELEDSALYLCASSLAIDEQFFGPGTRLTVL.

The gene calls are TRBV7-9 and TRBJ1-1, with D unclear. Germline values: CDR1 SEHNR, CDR2 FQNEAQ (reference sequence). This CDR3 is 14 amino acids long. V lost 1 base, J lost 0 bases, and 6 bases lay in between. The chain's CDR3 is CASSLVVMNTEAFF. The CDR3 nucleotides read TGTGCCAGCAGCTTAGTAGTGATGAACACTGAAGCTTTCTTT. The whole variable domain, remainder taken from reference TRBV7-9 and TRBJ1-1, is DTGVSQNPRHKITKRGQNVTFRCDPISEHNRLYWYRQTLGQGPEFLTYFQNEAQLEKSRLLSDRFSAERPKGSFSTLEIQRTEQGDSAMYLCASSLVVMNTEAFFGQGTRLTVV.

In its sample, this clone was seen once. The chain carries TRBV19 and TRBJ2-2, with D tentatively TRBD1 (5 bases). This CDR3 is 15 amino acids long. Germline V lookup: CDR1 LNHDA, CDR2 SQIVND (reference sequence). V was pared by 6 bases and J by 7 bases, with 18 bases between. This CDR3 is CASSILGEGYGELFF. The CDR3 nucleotides read TGTGCCAGTAGCATCTTAGGGGAAGGTTACGGGGAGCTGTTTTTT.

The chain combines TRBV9 with TRBJ2-3; 7 positions match TRBD1. This CDR3 is built from 17 residues. With V trimmed by 2 bases and J by 0 bases, 9 bases remained unmatched. Germline CDR1 is SGDLS and CDR2 is YYNGEE. DNA for the CDR3: TGTGCCAGCAGCGTGATGCTGACAGGGTCGAGCACAGATACGCAGTATTTT. Its translation: CASSVMLTGSSTDTQYF. The full variable domain, its missing parts supplied by reference TRBV9 and TRBJ2-3, is DSGVTQTPKHLITATGQRVTLRCSPRSGDLSVYWYQQSLDQGLQFLIQYYNGEERAKGNILERFSAQQFPDLHSELNLSSLELGDSALYFCASSVMLTGSSTDTQYFGPGTRLTVL.

The V and J genes are TRBV2 and TRBJ2-7; TRBD2 matches at 13 bases. CDR1 and CDR2 from the germline V gene are SNHLY and FYNNEI. Trimming at V came to 4 bases and at J to 9 bases, leaving 6 bases not matched to a gene. CDR3 length: 14 amino acids. This CDR3 reads CASSGLAGGLGQYF. CDR3 nucleotides: TGTGCCAGCAGTGGACTAGCGGGGGGTCTAGGGCAGTACTTC.

About this clone: This same CDR3 is encoded by further DNA sequences in the sample. DNA of the CDR3: TGTGCCAGCAGCCTGGGGACAGGGAAGTCCACAGATACGCAGTATTTT. It encodes CASSLGTGKSTDTQYF. The chain combines TRBV5-8 with TRBJ2-3, with TRBD1 identical over 9 bases. This CDR3 has 16 amino acids. CDR1 is SGHTS and CDR2 is YDEGEE in the germline V gene. With 4 bases clipped from V and 2 bases from J, the junction kept 8 bases outside the gene matches.